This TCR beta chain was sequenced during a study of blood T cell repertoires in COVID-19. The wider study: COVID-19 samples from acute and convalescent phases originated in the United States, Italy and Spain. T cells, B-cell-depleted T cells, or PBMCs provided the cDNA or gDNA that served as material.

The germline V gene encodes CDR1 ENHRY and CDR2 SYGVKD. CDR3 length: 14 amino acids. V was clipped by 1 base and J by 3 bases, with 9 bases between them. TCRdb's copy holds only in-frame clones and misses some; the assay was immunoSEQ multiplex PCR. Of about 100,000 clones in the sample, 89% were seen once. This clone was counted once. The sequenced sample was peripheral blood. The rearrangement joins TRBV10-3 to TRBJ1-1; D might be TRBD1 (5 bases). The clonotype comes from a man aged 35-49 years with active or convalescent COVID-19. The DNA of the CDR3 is TGTGCCATCAGTGAGTATGGGGCAGACACTGAAGCTTTCTTT. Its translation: CAISEYGADTEAFF.